The sequence of this T cell receptor (beta chain) was determined in a study of blood T cell repertoires in COVID-19. About the study: COVID-19 samples collected from the United States, Italy and Spain covered acute and convalescent phases. Sources were T cells, B-cell-depleted T cells, or PBMCs; the material itself was cDNA or gDNA.

The authors' processing: Nucleated cell number was recorded as an estimate derived from reference gene primer amplification. Data came from immunoSEQ multiplex PCR; TCRdb stores just in-frame clones and leaves some out. D and trimming come from the DNA, and the V and J calls and clone size come from that table. The table includes about 200,000 clones, more than 85% detected once. Germline V gene data show CDR1 as SQVTM and CDR2 as ANQGSEA. This CDR3 is built from 11 residues. V lost 4 bases and J 8 bases, leaving 11 bases between the germline ends. Enrollment of patients from Seattle took place during active infection, with longitudinal follow-up. This clone was counted a single time.

The rearrangement joins TRBV29-1 to TRBJ1-2; a weak D match, TRBD1 (6 bases). Sequenced sample: peripheral blood. This clonotype originated in a woman aged 50 to 65 with COVID-19, enrolled during active disease. The CDR3 DNA sequence: TGCAGCGTTGTGGGGGCCGGGGGCTACACCTTC. This encodes CSVVGAGGYTF.